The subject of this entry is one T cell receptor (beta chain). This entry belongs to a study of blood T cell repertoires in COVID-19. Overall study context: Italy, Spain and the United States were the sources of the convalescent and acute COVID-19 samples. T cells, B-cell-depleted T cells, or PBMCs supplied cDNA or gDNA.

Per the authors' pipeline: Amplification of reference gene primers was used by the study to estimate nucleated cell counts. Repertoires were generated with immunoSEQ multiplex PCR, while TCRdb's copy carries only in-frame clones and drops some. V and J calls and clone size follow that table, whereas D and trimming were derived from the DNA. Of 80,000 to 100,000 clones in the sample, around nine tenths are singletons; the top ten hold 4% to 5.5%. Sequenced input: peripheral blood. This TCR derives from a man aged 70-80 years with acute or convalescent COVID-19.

In DNA form, the CDR3 reads TGTGCCAGCAGCTTCGGCAGGGCCAATCAGCCCCAGCATTTT. Translation: CASSFGRANQPQHF. The chain uses TRBV5-6 and TRBJ1-5; a weak D match, TRBD1 (5 bases). This CDR3 has 14 amino acids. Germline V gene data show CDR1 as SGHDT and CDR2 as YYEEEE. V was clipped by 2 bases and J by 3 bases, with 9 bases between them.